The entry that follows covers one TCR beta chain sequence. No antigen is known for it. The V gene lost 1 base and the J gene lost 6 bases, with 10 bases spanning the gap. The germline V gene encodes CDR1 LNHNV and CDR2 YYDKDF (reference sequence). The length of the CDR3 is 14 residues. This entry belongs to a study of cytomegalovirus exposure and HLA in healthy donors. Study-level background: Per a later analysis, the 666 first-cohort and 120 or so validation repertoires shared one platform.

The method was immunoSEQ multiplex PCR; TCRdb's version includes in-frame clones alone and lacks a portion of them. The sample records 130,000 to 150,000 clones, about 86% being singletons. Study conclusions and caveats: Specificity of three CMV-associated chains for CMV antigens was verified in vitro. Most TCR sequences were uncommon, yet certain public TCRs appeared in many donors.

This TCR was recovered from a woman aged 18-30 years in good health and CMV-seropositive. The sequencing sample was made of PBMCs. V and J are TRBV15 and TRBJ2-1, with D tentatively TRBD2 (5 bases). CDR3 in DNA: TGTGCCACCAGCAGAGTTGCGGAGGCCAATGAGCAGTTCTTC. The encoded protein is CATSRVAEANEQFF.